The rows below give T cell receptor beta chains drawn from one sample of a study of blood T cell repertoires in COVID-19. TCRdb's table, derived via immunoSEQ multiplex PCR, lists solely in-frame clones and lacks some. The data contain 300,000 to 400,000 clones, about nine tenths of them singletons. The sequenced sample consisted of peripheral blood. The source of these receptors is a young man with COVID-19, enrolled during active disease. Both conserved end residues are part of each CDR3. D genes are given only for firm matches. The size field is filled for only some rows; it gives once, few, many or a size class.

V gene: TRBV10-3
clone size: -
D gene: -
J gene: TRBJ2-3
CDR3 protein: CAISEGASYTDTQYF
CDR3 DNA: TGTGCCATCAGTGAGGGGGCGTCGTACACAGATACGCAGTATTTT

V gene: TRBV6-5
clone size: -
D gene: -
J gene: TRBJ1-2
CDR3 protein: CASSYSEGRANGYTF
CDR3 DNA: TGTGCCAGCAGTTACTCAGAGGGCAGAGCCAATGGCTACACCTTC

V gene: TRBV7-3
clone size: -
D gene: -
J gene: TRBJ2-1
CDR3 protein: CASSLQGGSYNEQFF
CDR3 DNA: TGTGCCAGCAGCTTACAGGGGGGCTCCTACAATGAGCAGTTCTTC

V gene: TRBV2
clone size: -
D gene: TRBD2
J gene: TRBJ2-7
CDR3 protein: CASKPDLGGGEQYF
CDR3 DNA: TGTGCCAGCAAGCCCGATTTGGGGGGGGGCGAGCAGTACTTC

V gene: TRBV6-5
clone size: -
D gene: -
J gene: TRBJ2-5
CDR3 protein: CASSPSQETQYF
CDR3 DNA: TGTGCCAGCAGCCCGTCCCAAGAGACCCAGTACTTC

V gene: TRBV19
clone size: -
D gene: TRBD1
J gene: TRBJ2-3
CDR3 protein: CASSNTGASTDTQYF
CDR3 DNA: TGTGCCAGTAGTAACACAGGGGCCAGCACAGATACGCAGTATTTT

V gene: TRBV7-3
clone size: -
D gene: -
J gene: TRBJ2-7
CDR3 protein: CASSLGAAFEQYF
CDR3 DNA: TGTGCCAGCAGCTTAGGAGCCGCCTTCGAGCAGTACTTC

V gene: TRBV7-8
clone size: -
D gene: -
J gene: TRBJ2-1
CDR3 protein: CASSQSPEGSYNEQFF
CDR3 DNA: TGTGCCAGCAGCCAAAGCCCCGAGGGCTCCTACAATGAGCAGTTCTTC

V gene: TRBV5-1
clone size: -
D gene: TRBD2
J gene: TRBJ2-5
CDR3 protein: CASSLAVLAGVAMQETQYF
CDR3 DNA: TGCGCCAGCAGCTTGGCTGTGCTAGCGGGAGTTGCGATGCAAGAGACCCAGTACTTC

V gene: TRBV21-1
clone size: few
D gene: -
J gene: TRBJ1-6
CDR3 protein: CASSNGRDLRTYNSPLHF
CDR3 DNA: TGTGCCAGCAGCAATGGCAGGGATCTAAGGACCTATAATTCACCCCTCCACTTT

V gene: TRBV9
clone size: -
D gene: -
J gene: TRBJ2-5
CDR3 protein: CASSVEVGRGGETQYF
CDR3 DNA: TGTGCCAGCAGCGTAGAGGTGGGGAGAGGCGGAGAGACCCAGTACTTC

V gene: TRBV6-5
clone size: -
D gene: -
J gene: TRBJ1-1
CDR3 protein: CATWQVEAFF
CDR3 DNA: TGTGCCACTTGGCAGGTTGAAGCTTTCTTT

V gene: TRBV27
clone size: -
D gene: -
J gene: TRBJ2-1
CDR3 protein: CASSLRVGVANEQFF
CDR3 DNA: TGTGCCAGCAGTTTACGAGTAGGGGTTGCCAATGAGCAGTTCTTC

V gene: TRBV6-6
clone size: -
D gene: TRBD2
J gene: TRBJ2-3
CDR3 protein: CASSSLADTQYF
CDR3 DNA: TGTGCCAGCAGCTCACTAGCGGATACGCAGTATTTT

V gene: TRBV28
clone size: -
D gene: -
J gene: TRBJ2-1
CDR3 protein: CASSPSLPHLFF
CDR3 DNA: TGTGCCAGCAGTCCGTCTCTGCCGCACCTATTCTTC

V gene: TRBV23-1
clone size: -
D gene: -
J gene: TRBJ1-4
CDR3 protein: CASSQWGGSEKLFF
CDR3 DNA: TGCGCCAGCAGTCAATGGGGCGGGAGTGAAAAACTGTTTTTT

V gene: TRBV19
clone size: few
D gene: -
J gene: TRBJ1-5
CDR3 protein: CASSIPRYSNQPQHF
CDR3 DNA: TGTGCCAGTAGTATCCCCCGCTATAGCAATCAGCCCCAGCATTTT

V gene: TRBV7-3
clone size: -
D gene: TRBD2
J gene: TRBJ2-3
CDR3 protein: CASSLAGTPDTQYF
CDR3 DNA: TGTGCCAGCAGTTTAGCGGGGACGCCAGATACGCAGTATTTT

V gene: TRBV11-3
clone size: -
D gene: -
J gene: TRBJ2-1
CDR3 protein: CASSLGQSNEQFF
CDR3 DNA: TGTGCCAGCAGCTTAGGACAATCCAATGAGCAGTTCTTC

V gene: TRBV28
clone size: -
D gene: TRBD1
J gene: TRBJ1-2
CDR3 protein: CASSSRTGAGYTF
CDR3 DNA: TGTGCCAGCAGTTCTCGGACAGGGGCCGGCTACACCTTC

V gene: TRBV4-1
clone size: -
D gene: -
J gene: TRBJ1-5
CDR3 protein: CASSQDAATGYIQHF
CDR3 DNA: TGCGCCAGCAGCCAAGATGCAGCCACGGGTTATATCCAGCATTTT

V gene: TRBV19
clone size: -
D gene: TRBD1
J gene: TRBJ2-1
CDR3 protein: CASRRQGTNNEQFF
CDR3 DNA: TGTGCCAGCCGGAGACAGGGGACGAACAATGAGCAGTTCTTC

V gene: TRBV7-2
clone size: -
D gene: -
J gene: TRBJ2-1
CDR3 protein: CASSNTPSGSSYNEQFF
CDR3 DNA: TGTGCCAGCAGCAACACTCCCTCAGGAAGCTCCTACAATGAGCAGTTCTTC

V gene: TRBV5-5
clone size: -
D gene: TRBD1
J gene: TRBJ1-1
CDR3 protein: CASRPRDRDDTEAFF
CDR3 DNA: TGTGCCAGTCGCCCCCGGGACAGGGATGACACTGAAGCTTTCTTT

V gene: TRBV11-3
clone size: -
D gene: TRBD1
J gene: TRBJ2-5
CDR3 protein: CASSLRQGATETQYF
CDR3 DNA: TGTGCCAGCAGCTTGAGACAGGGGGCAACAGAGACCCAGTACTTC

V gene: TRBV21-1
clone size: -
D gene: -
J gene: TRBJ1-5
CDR3 protein: CASSGRGSNQPQHF
CDR3 DNA: TGTGCCAGCAGCGGCCGAGGGAGCAATCAGCCCCAGCATTTT

V gene: TRBV6-1
clone size: -
D gene: -
J gene: TRBJ1-2
CDR3 protein: CASSDRAVGYGYTF
CDR3 DNA: TGTGCCAGCAGTGACAGGGCGGTTGGCTATGGCTACACCTTC

V gene: TRBV27
clone size: -
D gene: TRBD1
J gene: TRBJ1-5
CDR3 protein: CASSPGDRGRTQPQHF
CDR3 DNA: TGTGCCAGCAGTCCAGGGGACAGGGGGCGAACCCAGCCCCAGCATTTT

V gene: TRBV6-1
clone size: -
D gene: TRBD2
J gene: TRBJ2-3
CDR3 protein: CASSGGLAGGTDTQYF
CDR3 DNA: TGTGCCAGCAGTGGAGGACTAGCGGGAGGTACAGATACGCAGTATTTT

V gene: TRBV5-1
clone size: once
D gene: -
J gene: TRBJ1-4
CDR3 protein: CASSLSEGRNEKLFF
CDR3 DNA: TGCGCCAGCAGCTTGTCGGAGGGACGTAATGAAAAACTGTTTTTT

V gene: TRBV7-3
clone size: -
D gene: -
J gene: TRBJ2-7
CDR3 protein: CASSLGEGYEQYF
CDR3 DNA: TGTGCCAGCAGCTTGGGAGAAGGGTACGAGCAGTACTTC

V gene: TRBV28
clone size: -
D gene: TRBD2
J gene: TRBJ2-1
CDR3 protein: CASHTSGRYNEQFF
CDR3 DNA: TGTGCCAGCCACACTAGCGGGAGATACAATGAGCAGTTCTTC

V gene: TRBV19
clone size: -
D gene: -
J gene: TRBJ2-3
CDR3 protein: CASSIGGTEGSQYF
CDR3 DNA: TGTGCCAGTAGTATAGGCGGGACCGAAGGTTCGCAGTATTTT

V gene: TRBV4-2
clone size: -
D gene: -
J gene: TRBJ2-7
CDR3 protein: CASSPRSLSYEQYF
CDR3 DNA: TGTGCCAGCAGCCCCAGATCCCTCTCCTACGAGCAGTACTTC